The 21 T cell receptor beta chains given below trace back to one sample, sequenced in a study of blood T cells in healthy people across ages. The use of a sample-barcoded 5' primer and a J-beta primer mix characterized a second PCR of roughly 7 to 11 cycles. TCRdb analysed the 5' RACE reads with MiXCR anew, one entry per CDR3 protein. This table has about 1.8 million distinct CDR3 sequences, about 50% appearing once. The specimen was blood. All receptors derive from a woman in her thirties or forties in good health.

This chain connects TRBV5-6 to TRBJ2-3; TRBD1 might be the D (6 bases). Germline V gene lookup returns CDR1 SGHDT and CDR2 YYEEEE. V was cut by 3 bases and J by 6 bases, with 17 bases left in between. This CDR3 spans 15 amino acids. The CDR3 bases are TGTGCCAGCAGCTCTAAAGGGGGTTGGACGGATACGCAGTATTTT. Protein sequence: CASSSKGGWTDTQYF.

Notes on this clonotype: With a much larger clone just one base away, this may be a read error. The rearrangement joins TRBV12-3 or TRBV12-4 to TRBJ2-7; D unclear. TRBJ2-5 explains the end of the DNA better; the J call may be wrong. The CDR3 has 12 amino acids. The DNA for the CDR3 is TGTGCCGGCAGTTTAAACGTGGAGACCCAGTACTTC. Its protein is CAGSLNVETQYF.

This clonotype was seen a few times. The chain has TRBV12-3 or TRBV12-4 and TRBJ2-3; 11 bases agree with TRBD2. With V trimmed by 5 bases and J by 2 bases, 6 bases remained unmatched. CDR3 size: 16 residues. The CDR3, as DNA: TGTGCCAGCAGTCGACTAGCGGGGCCATACACAGATACGCAGTATTTT. It encodes CASSRLAGPYTDTQYF.

The gene calls are TRBV29-1 and TRBJ1-2; 7 nucleotides agree with TRBD1. This CDR3 is built from 12 residues. The V gene's germline CDR1 is SQVTM and CDR2 ANQGSEA. With 4 bases clipped from V and 8 bases from J, the junction kept 7 bases outside the gene matches. CDR3 DNA sequence: TGCAGCGTTGGAGGGACAGTAGGGGGCTACACCTTC. It specifies CSVGGTVGGYTF.

Turning to this clonotype: The junction departs from the called germline gene at one end, perhaps through a read error. V usage is TRBV6-2 or TRBV6-3 and J usage is TRBJ2-5; maybe TRBD1 (5 bases). The tail of the sequence fits TRBJ2-7 better, so the J call may be wrong. The CDR3 covers 14 residues. Per the germline V gene, CDR1 is MNHEY and CDR2 is SVGEGT. CDR3 nucleotides: TGTGTCAGCACCACTCCCCAGGGTTACGACGAGCAGTACTTC. Its translation is CVSTTPQGYDEQYF.

This clonotype was recorded a few times. The CDR3 coding sequence is TGTGCCAGCAGCGTAGCTACGGAGAACGCGGGGGTAGATACGCAGTATTTT. Its protein is CASSVATENAGVDTQYF. This sequence joins TRBV9 and TRBJ2-3; 7 bases agree with TRBD2. J gave up 5 bases and V 0 bases, and 12 bases lay outside the gene matches. Germline lookup yields CDR1 SGDLS and CDR2 YYNGEE. The CDR3 runs 17 residues. Based on the CDR3 plus reference TRBV9 and TRBJ2-3, the full variable domain is DSGVTQTPKHLITATGQRVTLRCSPRSGDLSVYWYQQSLDQGLQFLIQYYNGEERAKGNILERFSAQQFPDLHSELNLSSLELGDSALYFCASSVATENAGVDTQYFGPGTRLTVL.

This clonotype was detected only once. The J gene is TRBJ2-1, the V gene TRBV11-1; the D gene could be TRBD1 or TRBD2 (6 bases each). Germline values: CDR1 SGHAT, CDR2 FQDESV (reference sequence). This CDR3 contains 14 residues. Trimming pared 2 bases from V and 7 bases from J, leaving 12 bases between. The CDR3 DNA sequence: TGTGCCAGCAGCTTAACAGAAGGGGGGAATGAGCAGTTCTTC. This codes for CASSLTEGGNEQFF.

In its sample, this clonotype was seen a few times. The J gene is TRBJ1-2, the V gene TRBV25-1; D remains unclear. CDR3 length equals 13 residues. V was shortened by 3 bases and J by 0 bases, with 5 bases between the two germline ends. From germline, CDR1 is MGHDK and CDR2 SYGVNS. DNA of the CDR3: TGTGCCAGCAGTGAGGATGCTAACTATGGCTACACCTTC. As protein: CASSEDANYGYTF.

V and J are TRBV7-2 and TRBJ2-3, with a weak D call TRBD2 (6 bases). V lost 5 bases and J 5 bases, leaving 14 bases between the germline ends. Germline-derived CDR1 and CDR2 are SGHTA and FQGNSA. This CDR3 has 14 amino acids. This CDR3 reads CASSTSGPIDTQYF. The CDR3 nucleotides are TGTGCCAGCAGCACCAGCGGGCCAATAGATACGCAGTATTTT.

This chain connects TRBV7-9 to TRBJ2-5, with D perhaps assigned TRBD1 or TRBD2 (5 bases each). The CDR3 runs 13 residues. Trimming shortened V by 6 bases and J by 0 bases, and 8 bases separated the two germline ends. Germline CDR1 SEHNR, CDR2 FQNEAQ (reference sequence). The CDR3 DNA reads TGTGCCAGCAGGGGGACCTACCAAGAGACCCAGTACTTC. It specifies CASRGTYQETQYF.

V gene TRBV10-1 combines with J gene TRBJ2-1, with 9 nucleotides matching TRBD2. This CDR3 is built from 15 residues. After removal of 0 bases from V and 4 bases from J, the junction contained 1 base not matched to a gene. Germline V gene sequence: CDR1 WNHNN, CDR2 SYGVQD (reference sequence). This CDR3 is CASSESAGGYNEQFF. CDR3 DNA: TGCGCCAGCAGTGAGTCGGCGGGGGGGTACAATGAGCAGTTCTTC.

The chain uses TRBV5-1 and TRBJ1-6; D is perhaps TRBD1 (6 bases). Trimming took off 4 bases at V and 0 bases at J, with 17 bases between the two ends. Germline CDR1 SGHRS, CDR2 YFSETQ. CDR3 size: 18 residues. CDR3 nucleotides: TGCGCCAGCAGCGTAACGACAGGCGAAGCCTCCTATAATTCACCCCTCCACTTT. Its protein is CASSVTTGEASYNSPLHF.

This chain connects TRBV12-3 or TRBV12-4 to TRBJ2-1, with a possible D match to TRBD1 (5 bases). Trimming cost V 7 bases and J 8 bases, with 15 bases left between them. This CDR3 comprises 13 residues. The CDR3 DNA reads TGTGCCAGCATCCGAGACAGAGTGGATGAGCAGTTCTTC. Translating gives CASIRDRVDEQFF.

This chain links TRBV7-2 with TRBJ2-5; 8 nucleotides agree with TRBD2. TRBJ2-1 explains the end of the DNA better; the J call may be wrong. The germline CDR1 and CDR2 sequences are SGHTA and FQGNSA. The CDR3 loop spans 15 amino acids. The CDR3 coding sequence is TGTGCCAGCAGCTTAGCGGTGACTAGCGTGGAGACCCAGTTCTTC. Its translation: CASSLAVTSVETQFF.

The chain employs TRBV7-9 and TRBJ2-3; TRBD1 matches at 7 bases. The CDR3 is made up of 14 amino acids. In germline, CDR1 is SEHNR, CDR2 FQNEAQ (reference sequence). Trimming cost V 0 bases and J 4 bases; bases outside gene matches: 1. CDR3 sequence: CASSLAGQSDTQYF. CDR3 nucleotides: TGTGCCAGCAGCTTAGCGGGACAGTCAGATACGCAGTATTTT.

The genes are TRBV4-2 and TRBJ2-3; the D is unclear. CDR1 and CDR2 (germline): LGHNA, YNFKEQ. The CDR3 runs to 14 residues. V was trimmed by 0 bases and J by 2 bases, leaving 6 bases between them. The CDR3 nucleotides read TGTGCCAGCAGCCAAGAAGGCCACACAGATACGCAGTATTTT. It codes for CASSQEGHTDTQYF.

The V and J genes are TRBV9 and TRBJ1-6, with D possibly matching TRBD1 (6 bases). The V end lost 2 bases, the J end lost 8 bases, and 11 bases lay between the germline ends. The CDR3 sequence is 14 residues long. CDR1 SGDLS and CDR2 YYNGEE come from the germline V gene. CDR3 sequence reads: CASSVTGIDSPLHF. CDR3 sequence (DNA): TGTGCCAGCAGCGTTACAGGGATTGATTCACCCCTCCACTTT.

This clonotype has a handful of counts. The chain employs TRBV7-2 and TRBJ2-3; no clear D. CDR3 size: 17 residues. The V gene's germline CDR1 is SGHTA and CDR2 FQGNSA. V lost 1 base, J lost 1 base, and 15 bases lay in between. CDR3 DNA: TGTGCCAGCAGCTTAGTTAGTTCCGGGCCCCGCACAGATACGCAGTATTTT. Translated, it gives CASSLVSSGPRTDTQYF. Together with reference TRBV7-2 and TRBJ2-3, the CDR3 gives the full variable domain: GAGVSQSPSNKVTEKGKDVELRCDPISGHTALYWYRQSLGQGLEFLIYFQGNSAPDKSGLPSDRFSAERTGGSVSTLTIQRTQQEDSAVYLCASSLVSSGPRTDTQYFGPGTRLTVL.

The chain recombines TRBV27 with TRBJ2-6; no reliable D call. CDR3 size: 17 residues. The V and J ends lost 5 bases and 0 bases respectively, with 14 bases between them. CDR1 MNHEY and CDR2 SMNVEV come from the germline V gene (reference sequence). The chain's CDR3 is CASSEQIWSSGANVLTF. The CDR3 DNA reads as TGTGCCAGCAGTGAACAGATCTGGAGCTCTGGGGCCAACGTCCTGACTTTC.

The V and J genes are TRBV9 and TRBJ2-1; 13 bases fit TRBD2. After removal of 7 bases from V and 2 bases from J, the junction contained 6 bases not matched to a gene. CDR1 and CDR2 (germline): SGDLS, YYNGEE. CDR3 length equals 16 residues. The CDR3 DNA follows: TGTGCCAGCGGCCCCGGACTAGCGGGAGCCTACAATGAGCAGTTCTTC. Protein sequence: CASGPGLAGAYNEQFF.

This clonotype has more than one count but fewer than ten. The rearrangement uses TRBV7-2 and TRBJ2-5; perhaps TRBD1 as D (5 bases). Trimming cost V 3 bases and J 4 bases, with 15 bases left between them. The CDR3 extends over 15 amino acids. Germline lookup yields CDR1 SGHTA and CDR2 FQGNSA. CDR3 nucleotides: TGTGCCAGCAGCTTTGGGTCAGGGTTGGGAGAGACCCAGTACTTC. Protein product: CASSFGSGLGETQYF.